Included here is one T cell receptor beta chain sequence, with context. The data derive from a study of blood T cell repertoires in COVID-19. Germline V gives CDR1 KGHSH, CDR2 LQKENI. V lost 6 bases and J lost 3, with 11 bases in between. CDR3 length: 13 residues. The data were produced by immunoSEQ multiplex PCR, yet TCRdb's version contains in-frame clones alone and is incomplete. The table includes roughly 150,000 clones, around four fifths detected once. The sequence was collected from a woman aged 70-85 years who had recovered from COVID-19. The J gene is TRBJ1-1, the V gene TRBV18; D possibly corresponds to TRBD1 (6 bases). Sequenced input: peripheral blood. For the CDR3, the DNA is TGTGCCAGCTCGGCGGGGGCGGACACTGAAGCTTTCTTT. This codes for CASSAGADTEAFF.